Listed here are 32 T cell receptor beta chains from one sample, sequenced in a study of shared clonotypes between healthy human individuals. Profiling relied on immunoSEQ multiplex PCR, and the TCRdb table lists in-frame clones only, not all of them. The sample lists approximately 2.5 million clones; 80% to 95% were seen once. The source material was naive CD4+ T cells from PBMCs. This sample's subset: CD45RA+ positively selected. The receptors here all came from a man younger than 35 in good health. Some clones in this sample may be carry-over from other donors' samples.

This chain uses TRBV5-4 with TRBJ1-2; D might be TRBD1 (5 bases). V lost 2 bases to trimming and J lost 8 bases, with 10 bases between them. CDR3 length equals 12 residues. CDR1 is SGHNT and CDR2 is YYREEE in the germline V gene (reference sequence). CDR3: CASSFPEGGYTF. DNA of the CDR3: TGTGCCAGCAGCTTCCCTGAGGGGGGCTACACCTTC.

This clone was picked up one time. In the same sample, other DNA sequences code for this CDR3. The V gene is TRBV10-3, the J gene TRBJ2-1; D possibly corresponds to TRBD2 (5 bases). With 5 bases removed from V and 0 bases from J, the gap between germline ends came to 8 bases. This CDR3 has 14 amino acids. CDR1 ENHRY and CDR2 SYGVKD come from the germline V gene. The CDR3 here is CAISRGSSYNEQFF. In nucleotides, the CDR3 is TGTGCCATCAGTCGAGGGAGCTCCTACAATGAGCAGTTCTTC.

This rearrangement joins TRBV5-4 to TRBJ2-3; D is uncertain. Per germline, CDR1 SGHNT and CDR2 YYREEE (reference sequence). Deletions cut 3 bases from V and 1 base from J, with 12 bases between. The CDR3 length is 15 residues. CDR3 DNA: TGTGCCAGCAGCTCCCCGAGGTTGGGCACAGATACGCAGTATTTT. It translates to CASSSPRLGTDTQYF. The whole variable domain, remainder taken from reference TRBV5-4 and TRBJ2-3, is ETGVTQSPTHLIKTRGQQVTLRCSSQSGHNTVSWYQQALGQGPQFIFQYYREEENGRGNFPPRFSGLQFPNYSSELNVNALELDDSALYLCASSSPRLGTDTQYFGPGTRLTVL.

The chain is built from TRBV6-1 and TRBJ2-3; 7 positions match TRBD1. Losses at the gene ends were 11 bases for V and 5 bases for J; bases not matched to a gene: 10. The CDR3 covers 13 residues. Germline CDR1 reads MNHNS; CDR2 reads SASEGT. The CDR3 reads CAGEGALGDTQYF. CDR3 in DNA: TGTGCCGGTGAGGGGGCGCTCGGAGATACGCAGTATTTT.

The chain's CDR3 is CASSSAGLAGGGQFF. The CDR3, as DNA: TGTGCCAGCAGTTCCGCGGGACTAGCGGGAGGAGGGCAGTTCTTC. This rearrangement joins TRBV6-5 to TRBJ2-1; TRBD2 agrees at 15 bases. The CDR3 contains 15 residues. Germline CDR1 MNHEY, CDR2 SVGAGI. V shed 4 bases and J 12 bases; nucleotides not matched to a gene: 7.

About this clone: Distinct nucleotide sequences in the sample also encode this CDR3. This rearrangement joins TRBV9 to TRBJ2-1; D not resolved. Per the germline V gene, CDR1 is SGDLS and CDR2 is YYNGEE. V lost 2 bases, J lost 5 bases, and 11 bases lay in between. This CDR3 has 14 residues. This CDR3 is CASSVSGSNNEQFF. The CDR3 DNA follows: TGTGCCAGCAGCGTTTCAGGAAGCAACAATGAGCAGTTCTTC. Complete variable domain (other parts from reference TRBV9 and TRBJ2-1): DSGVTQTPKHLITATGQRVTLRCSPRSGDLSVYWYQQSLDQGLQFLIQYYNGEERAKGNILERFSAQQFPDLHSELNLSSLELGDSALYFCASSVSGSNNEQFFGPGTRLTVL.

The rearrangement links TRBV7-2 to TRBJ1-5; D is possibly TRBD1 (5 bases). The CDR3 sequence is 16 residues long. The germline gives CDR1 SGHTA, CDR2 FQGNSA. The V and J ends lost 5 bases and 2 bases respectively, with 16 bases between them. This chain's CDR3 is CASSRQGTDGNQPQHF. CDR3 in DNA: TGTGCCAGCAGCAGACAAGGGACGGATGGCAATCAGCCCCAGCATTTT.

The chain carries TRBV2 and TRBJ2-7, with a weak D call TRBD2 (6 bases). The germline V gene has CDR1 SNHLY and CDR2 FYNNEI. The CDR3 has 14 amino acids. Trimming took 1 base from V and 2 from J, leaving 9 bases between them. CDR3 sequence (DNA): TGTGCCAGCAGTGAAGGGGGAGGCGCCTACGAGCAGTACTTC. As protein: CASSEGGGAYEQYF.

CDR3 in amino acids: CASKRGDGYTF. In DNA, the CDR3 is TGTGCCAGCAAAAGGGGTGACGGCTACACCTTC. This chain joins TRBV6-1 and TRBJ1-2, with D perhaps matching TRBD1 (5 bases). Trimming removed 7 bases at V and 8 bases at J, with 11 bases between. The CDR3 sequence is 11 residues long. Germline V gene lookup returns CDR1 MNHNS and CDR2 SASEGT.

The rearrangement uses TRBV7-3 and TRBJ2-1; 7 nucleotides line up with TRBD1. V lost 2 bases, J lost 7 bases, and 11 bases stayed unmatched. The V gene's germline CDR1 is SGHTA and CDR2 FQGTGA. The CDR3 loop spans 16 amino acids. CDR3 coding DNA: TGTGCCAGCAGCTTATCAGGGGGTACAATGAGGAATGAGCAGTTCTTC. Its protein product is CASSLSGGTMRNEQFF.

As regards this clone: Other DNA sequences in the sample encode the same CDR3. The rearrangement links TRBV18 to TRBJ1-1; no firm D call. The CDR3 has 13 amino acids. CDR1 is KGHSH and CDR2 is LQKENI in the germline V gene. Trimming took 3 bases from V and 5 from J, leaving 10 bases between them. The CDR3 region has the DNA TGTGCCAGCTCACCGGGCCTCGGGACTGAAGCTTTCTTT. It codes for CASSPGLGTEAFF. The whole variable domain, filled in from reference TRBV18 and TRBJ1-1, reads NAGVMQNPRHLVRRRGQEARLRCSPMKGHSHVYWYRQLPEEGLKFMVYLQKENIIDESGMPKERFSAEFPKEGPSILRIQQVVRGDSAAYFCASSPGLGTEAFFGQGTRLTVV.

A note on this clone: The identical CDR3 is also encoded by other nucleotide sequences in the sample. This sequence joins TRBV5-1 and TRBJ2-2; D not certain. The germline V gene has CDR1 SGHRS and CDR2 YFSETQ. The CDR3 covers 16 residues. The V end lost 0 bases, the J end lost 0 bases, and 9 bases lay between the germline ends. CDR3 nucleotides: TGCGCCAGCAGCTTGGCTGGGCAAGCGAACACCGGGGAGCTGTTTTTT. It is translated as CASSLAGQANTGELFF.

The chain carries TRBV6-1 and TRBJ2-7; TRBD1 aligns across 8 bases. CDR3 length: 14 amino acids. After removal of 7 bases from V and 1 base from J, the junction contained 6 bases not matched to a gene. Per germline, CDR1 MNHNS and CDR2 SASEGT. In DNA, the CDR3 is TGTGCCAGCACCGACTGGGACAGGTCCTACGAGCAGTACTTC. Its translation: CASTDWDRSYEQYF.

CDR3: CAIGTFFMPQHF. In DNA, the CDR3 is TGTGCCATCGGGACTTTCTTCATGCCCCAGCATTTT. The gene calls are TRBV19 and TRBJ1-5; possibly TRBD1 for D (5 bases). CDR3 length: 12 amino acids. Germline CDR1 LNHDA, CDR2 SQIVND (reference sequence). The germline V and J ends were trimmed by 10 bases and 9 bases, with 16 bases remaining between them.

This chain joins TRBV14 and TRBJ2-3; tentative D call: TRBD2 (6 bases). V dropped 0 bases and J dropped 9 bases, with 10 bases sitting between them. This CDR3 contains 13 residues. Germline V gene data show CDR1 as SGHDN and CDR2 as FVKESK. The CDR3 DNA reads TGTGCCAGCAGCCAAGATTTAGGGAGGACGCAGTATTTT. Residues: CASSQDLGRTQYF.

This chain links TRBV7-7 with TRBJ2-3; 7 bases match TRBD2. With V trimmed by 3 bases and J by 6 bases, 6 bases remained unmatched. CDR3 length: 14 amino acids. Germline CDR1 is SSHAT and CDR2 is FNYEAQ (reference sequence). The CDR3 reads CASSLGREKDTQYF. CDR3 DNA: TGTGCCAGCAGCTTGGGGAGGGAGAAGGATACGCAGTATTTT.

Worth noting for this clone: Different DNA sequences within this sample yield the same CDR3. The chain has TRBV30 and TRBJ1-2; 10 bases fit TRBD1. The CDR3 consists of 13 residues. Germline assignment: CDR1 GTSNPN and CDR2 SVGIG (reference sequence). V was clipped by 1 base and J by 8 bases; unmatched bases: 4. The CDR3 loop is CAWSGDRGDGYTF. CDR3 coding DNA: TGTGCCTGGAGTGGGGACAGGGGAGACGGCTACACCTTC.

The chain carries TRBV15 and TRBJ2-7, with D maybe TRBD1 (6 bases). Trimming took off 4 bases at V and 0 bases at J, with 16 bases between the two ends. The germline gives CDR1 LNHNV, CDR2 YYDKDF (reference sequence). The CDR3 extends over 16 amino acids. CDR3 protein: CATSTGYGQSSYEQYF. The CDR3 DNA sequence: TGTGCCACCAGCACCGGGTACGGACAGAGCTCCTACGAGCAGTACTTC.

The chain uses TRBV7-3 and TRBJ1-1, with a tentative D call TRBD1 (5 bases). Germline-derived CDR1 and CDR2 are SGHTA and FQGTGA. Trimming stripped 4 bases from V and 0 bases from J, with 9 bases between. This CDR3 has 14 residues. The CDR3 DNA sequence: TGTGCCAGCAGCTATAGGGGAATGAACACTGAAGCTTTCTTT. This gives the protein CASSYRGMNTEAFF.

CDR3 region: CASSYSGHPTYEQYF. In DNA form, the CDR3 reads TGTGCCAGCAGTTACTCGGGACACCCTACCTACGAGCAGTACTTC. The chain has TRBV6-5 and TRBJ2-7, with D perhaps matching TRBD1 (6 bases). The CDR3 covers 15 residues. V was pared by 0 bases and J by 2 bases, with 11 bases between. Per the germline V gene, CDR1 is MNHEY and CDR2 is SVGAGI.

The chain is built from TRBV28 and TRBJ2-6; the D gene is possibly TRBD2 (7 bases). Trimming removed 8 bases at V and 2 bases at J, with 13 bases between. The germline V gene encodes CDR1 MDHEN and CDR2 SYDVKM. The CDR3 extends over 15 amino acids. In DNA, the CDR3 is TGTGCCAGCGCATTGGGGGGGCCTGGGGCCAACGTCCTGACTTTC. Its translation: CASALGGPGANVLTF. The entire variable domain, with the rest obtained from reference TRBV28 and TRBJ2-6, is as follows: DVKVTQSSRYLVKRTGEKVFLECVQDMDHENMFWYRQDPGLGLRLIYFSYDVKMKEKGDIPEGYSVSREKKERFSLILESASTNQTSMYLCASALGGPGANVLTFGAGSRLTVL.

The chain employs TRBV9 and TRBJ1-1, with TRBD1 identical over 7 bases. With 0 bases clipped from V and 3 bases from J, the junction kept 2 bases outside the gene matches. The CDR3 has 14 residues. In germline, CDR1 is SGDLS, CDR2 YYNGEE. Here the CDR3 DNA reads TGTGCCAGCAGCGTAGGTCAGGGGGACACTGAAGCTTTCTTT. This gives the protein CASSVGQGDTEAFF. Combining the CDR3 with reference TRBV9 and TRBJ1-1 gives the whole variable domain DSGVTQTPKHLITATGQRVTLRCSPRSGDLSVYWYQQSLDQGLQFLIQYYNGEERAKGNILERFSAQQFPDLHSELNLSSLELGDSALYFCASSVGQGDTEAFFGQGTRLTVV.

This clone is a singleton in its sample. CDR3: CASAFVSEQFF. CDR3 bases: TGTGCCAGCGCGTTCGTCAGTGAGCAGTTCTTC. This rearrangement joins TRBV16 to TRBJ2-1; unclear D gene. The V and J ends lost 8 bases and 9 bases respectively, with 11 bases between them. There are 11 residues in the CDR3. The V gene's germline CDR1 is KGHSY and CDR2 FQNENV.

As to this clone: Other DNA sequences in the sample encode the same CDR3. The chain carries TRBV9 and TRBJ2-1; TRBD1 matches 8 bases. The CDR3 spans 14 residues. The V gene end was trimmed by 4 bases and the J gene end by 4 bases; junction bases not matched to a gene: 4. Germline CDR1 reads SGDLS; CDR2 reads YYNGEE. CDR3 coding DNA: TGTGCCAGCAGCCGGGACAGGAGTTACAATGAGCAGTTCTTC. It is translated as CASSRDRSYNEQFF.

The chain is built from TRBV18 and TRBJ2-7; D is possibly TRBD2 (5 bases). V dropped 3 bases and J dropped 6 bases, with 12 bases sitting between them. CDR1 is KGHSH, CDR2 LQKENI, per germline. The CDR3 is 13 amino acids. The CDR3 is CASSPSPGLEQYF. CDR3 DNA sequence: TGTGCCAGCTCACCCTCCCCTGGACTCGAGCAGTACTTC.

The rearrangement links TRBV28 to TRBJ2-6; D is unclear. The V end was cut by 5 bases, the J end by 0 bases, with 11 bases between. Germline CDR1 MDHEN, CDR2 SYDVKM. CDR3 length equals 16 residues. CDR3 DNA sequence: TGTGCCAGCAGTACATCACAGTTCTCTGGGGCCAACGTCCTGACTTTC. Encoded protein: CASSTSQFSGANVLTF. Full variable domain (missing parts from reference TRBV28 and TRBJ2-6): DVKVTQSSRYLVKRTGEKVFLECVQDMDHENMFWYRQDPGLGLRLIYFSYDVKMKEKGDIPEGYSVSREKKERFSLILESASTNQTSMYLCASSTSQFSGANVLTFGAGSRLTVL.

This sequence joins TRBV5-1 and TRBJ2-3; D is tentatively TRBD1 or TRBD2 (5 bases each). Trimming took off 0 bases at V and 3 bases at J, with 23 bases between the two ends. Germline V gives CDR1 SGHRS, CDR2 YFSETQ. The CDR3 runs to 19 residues. The DNA of the CDR3 is TGCGCCAGCAGCTTGGTTCAGGGCTACATCCTAGCACGGACAGATACGCAGTATTTT. It specifies CASSLVQGYILARTDTQYF. Full variable domain (rest looked up from reference TRBV5-1 and TRBJ2-3): KAGVTQTPRYLIKTRGQQVTLSCSPISGHRSVSWYQQTPGQGLQFLFEYFSETQRNKGNFPGRFSGRQFSNSRSEMNVSTLELGDSALYLCASSLVQGYILARTDTQYFGPGTRLTVL.

V is TRBV2 and J is TRBJ2-4, with D perhaps TRBD1 (6 bases). Germline lookup yields CDR1 SNHLY and CDR2 FYNNEI. The CDR3 runs 13 residues. With 10 bases removed from V and 8 bases from J, the gap between germline ends came to 18 bases. The CDR3 coding sequence is TGTGCCACCAACGGACAGACGAGGGACATTCAGTACTTC. Translated, it gives CATNGQTRDIQYF.

The chain joins TRBV28 to TRBJ2-1; TRBD2 matches at 7 bases. The ends lost 10 bases at V and 0 bases at J; junction bases unmatched: 12. CDR3 length: 16 amino acids. CDR1 and CDR2 (germline): MDHEN, SYDVKM. The CDR3 DNA sequence: TGTGCCACCAGGGACTATTTTCCGAGCTCCTACAATGAGCAGTTCTTC. It specifies CATRDYFPSSYNEQFF.

The CDR3 spells CASSLNTPSTDTQYF. CDR3 coding DNA: TGTGCCAGCAGTTTGAACACTCCAAGCACAGATACGCAGTATTTT. V usage is TRBV28 and J usage is TRBJ2-3, with D unresolved. Per the germline V gene, CDR1 is MDHEN and CDR2 is SYDVKM. The CDR3 is 15 residues long. Between the trimmed V and J ends, which lost 3 bases and 0 bases, there was a span of 10 bases.

This chain links TRBV5-1 with TRBJ2-7; D possibly matches TRBD1 or TRBD2 (5 bases each). The CDR3 is 20 amino acids. Germline CDR1 SGHRS, CDR2 YFSETQ. V lost 1 base and J 2 bases, leaving 28 bases between the germline ends. The CDR3 spells CASSLSEGRPRWSATYEQYF. The CDR3, as DNA: TGCGCCAGCAGCTTGAGTGAGGGGCGCCCCCGATGGTCGGCAACCTACGAGCAGTACTTC. Looking up the rest from reference TRBV5-1 and TRBJ2-7 gives the full variable domain: KAGVTQTPRYLIKTRGQQVTLSCSPISGHRSVSWYQQTPGQGLQFLFEYFSETQRNKGNFPGRFSGRQFSNSRSEMNVSTLELGDSALYLCASSLSEGRPRWSATYEQYFGPGTRLTVT.

The chain recombines TRBV30 with TRBJ2-1, with a possible D match to TRBD2 (6 bases). Trimming left V 3 bases short and J 15 bases short, with 15 bases between. CDR1 and CDR2 from the germline V gene are GTSNPN and SVGIG (reference sequence). The CDR3 spans 11 residues. The CDR3 nucleotides read TGTGCCTGGAGCCCCGGAGGGATGCCGTTCTTC. Translating it yields CAWSPGGMPFF.